A single sample is the source of the 26 T cell receptor beta chains below, sequenced in a study of a mutant IDH1 vaccine in newly diagnosed glioma. Produced via immunoSEQ multiplex PCR; TCRdb's table is partial and in-frame only. The sample contains approximately 52,000 clones, roughly 80% of which appear only once. Documented time point: baseline, week 1 (first vaccination visit). The treatment: pre-vaccination baseline after standard-of-care therapy. The source material was PBMCs, sampled from a glioma patient treated with radiotherapy, temozolomide or both. The receptors shown here come from a woman aged 40 to 55 with glioma.

The genes are TRBV5-1 and TRBJ2-7; perhaps TRBD2 as D (9 bases). CDR3 size: 16 residues. Germline V lookup: CDR1 SGHRS, CDR2 YFSETQ. Trimming took 4 bases from V and 7 from J, leaving 24 bases between them. The CDR3 bases are TGCGCCAGCAGCCCGGACAGGGAGTATCTAGCGGGAGAGCAGTACTTC. Residues: CASSPDREYLAGEQYF.

The gene calls are TRBV4-1 and TRBJ1-6; TRBD1 matches at 9 bases. Per germline, CDR1 MGHRA and CDR2 YSYEKL. The CDR3 covers 17 residues. The V and J ends lost 0 bases and 3 bases, in that order; junction bases with no gene match: 3. This chain's CDR3 is CASSQDGTGFYNSPLHF. The CDR3 DNA reads as TGCGCCAGCAGCCAAGATGGGACAGGGTTCTATAATTCACCCCTCCACTTT.

The V and J genes are TRBV7-9 and TRBJ2-5, with D unclear. The CDR3 consists of 11 residues. Trimming took off 1 base at V and 5 bases at J, with 2 bases between the two ends. Germline CDR1 reads SEHNR; CDR2 reads FQNEAQ (reference sequence). The CDR3 region is CASSLDETQYF. In nucleotides, the CDR3 is TGTGCCAGCAGCTTAGATGAGACCCAGTACTTC.

J is TRBJ2-5 and V is TRBV19; 9 nucleotides line up with TRBD2. Germline CDR1 LNHDA, CDR2 SQIVND (reference sequence). Losses at the gene ends were 6 bases for V and 5 bases for J; bases not matched to a gene: 10. The CDR3 has 15 residues. The CDR3 DNA reads as TGTGCCAGTAGCCAGAATGCGGGGGGGCGGGAGACCCAGTACTTC. This gives the protein CASSQNAGGRETQYF.

The DNA of the CDR3 is TGTGCCACCAGCAGAGTGACCGGGGAGCTGTTTTTT. This translates into CATSRVTGELFF. The V call is TRBV15, the J call TRBJ2-2; unclear D gene. This CDR3 has 12 amino acids. Looked up from germline, CDR1 is LNHNV and CDR2 is YYDKDF (reference sequence). V lost 1 base, J lost 5 bases, and 2 bases lay in between.

The chain links TRBV9 to TRBJ1-1; a weak D match, TRBD1 (6 bases). The CDR3 covers 14 residues. V was pared by 0 bases and J by 5 bases, with 11 bases between. CDR1 is SGDLS and CDR2 is YYNGEE in the germline V gene. The CDR3 sequence is CASSVAGDGTEAFF. As DNA, the CDR3 is TGTGCCAGCAGCGTAGCAGGGGACGGAACTGAAGCTTTCTTT. The whole variable domain, filled in from reference TRBV9 and TRBJ1-1, reads DSGVTQTPKHLITATGQRVTLRCSPRSGDLSVYWYQQSLDQGLQFLIQYYNGEERAKGNILERFSAQQFPDLHSELNLSSLELGDSALYFCASSVAGDGTEAFFGQGTRLTVV.

CDR3 residues: CASSPRRGAYEQYF. The DNA for the CDR3 is TGTGCCAGCAGCCCCCGCCGGGGGGCCTACGAGCAGTACTTC. V is TRBV14 and J is TRBJ2-7, with 7 nucleotides matching TRBD2. The CDR3 covers 14 residues. Per the germline V gene, CDR1 is SGHDN and CDR2 is FVKESK. J gave up 2 bases and V 4 bases, and 5 bases lay outside the gene matches.

This clone was observed a handful of times. The chain carries TRBV29-1 and TRBJ1-1, with D perhaps matching TRBD1 (6 bases). Germline values: CDR1 SQVTM, CDR2 ANQGSEA. The CDR3 has 12 amino acids. CDR3: CSSGAGNTEAFF. DNA for the CDR3: TGCAGTTCGGGGGCGGGGAACACTGAAGCTTTCTTT.

J is TRBJ2-1 and V is TRBV5-1, with 7 bases fitting TRBD1. This CDR3 region has 15 residues. Germline loops: CDR1 SGHRS, CDR2 YFSETQ. The V segment lost 4 bases and the J segment 0 bases; nucleotides outside the gene matches: 4. The CDR3 DNA follows: TGCGCCAGCAGCCCGACAGGGAGCTCCTACAATGAGCAGTTCTTC. Translated, it gives CASSPTGSSYNEQFF.

This clone was seen only a few times. CDR3 region: CASSSTGTQNTEAFF. The CDR3, as DNA: TGCGCCAGCAGCTCCACCGGGACTCAGAACACTGAAGCTTTCTTT. The chain is built from TRBV5-1 and TRBJ1-1; D perhaps matches TRBD1 (5 bases). V was cut by 3 bases and J by 1 base, with 13 bases left in between. CDR3 length equals 15 residues. Germline V lookup: CDR1 SGHRS, CDR2 YFSETQ.

The CDR3: CASSLVGIGTGELFF. The CDR3 coding sequence is TGTGCCAGCAGCTTGGTTGGGATCGGCACCGGGGAGCTGTTTTTT. V is TRBV5-6 and J is TRBJ2-2; D not certain. CDR3 length: 15 amino acids. CDR1 and CDR2 from the germline V gene are SGHDT and YYEEEE. V was cut by 0 bases and J by 4 bases, with 10 bases left in between.

V is TRBV6-6 and J is TRBJ2-1; the D gene is possibly TRBD1 (5 bases). Trimming left V 2 bases short and J 9 bases short, with 8 bases between. Looked up from germline, CDR1 is MNHNY and CDR2 is SVGAGI (reference sequence). The CDR3 loop spans 12 amino acids. CDR3: CASSYPQAEQFF. The CDR3 DNA follows: TGTGCCAGCAGTTACCCACAGGCTGAGCAGTTCTTC.

A single count supports this clone. V usage is TRBV27 and J usage is TRBJ1-2; TRBD1 matches 9 bases. V was clipped by 6 bases and J by 6 bases; unmatched bases: 11. The CDR3 is 15 amino acids. Germline CDR1 reads MNHEY; CDR2 reads SMNVEV (reference sequence). CDR3 residues: CASRGQGRVSDGYTF. The CDR3 DNA reads as TGTGCCAGCAGGGGACAGGGCCGGGTGAGCGATGGCTACACCTTC.

This clone showed up just a few times. J is TRBJ1-2 and V is TRBV18; 9 nucleotides align to TRBD1. Germline V gene sequence: CDR1 KGHSH, CDR2 LQKENI. CDR3 length: 16 amino acids. The trim removed 2 bases at V and 4 bases at J, leaving 8 bases unmatched. CDR3 DNA sequence: TGTGCCAGCTCACCATTCCCGGACAGGGGCCTCTATGGCTACACCTTC. Its translation is CASSPFPDRGLYGYTF.

This clone was seen once. The genes are TRBV30 and TRBJ2-5; D might be TRBD1 (5 bases). From germline, CDR1 is GTSNPN and CDR2 SVGIG (reference sequence). This CDR3 contains 13 residues. The V gene lost 2 bases and the J gene lost 2 bases, with 9 bases spanning the gap. The CDR3 DNA reads TGTGCCTGGAGTATTAGGGGACAAGAGACCCAGTACTTC. Protein sequence: CAWSIRGQETQYF.

The chain recombines TRBV15 with TRBJ1-1; no reliable D call. The germline V gene has CDR1 LNHNV and CDR2 YYDKDF (reference sequence). Trimming left V 0 bases short and J 4 bases short, with 9 bases between. This CDR3 has 14 amino acids. CDR3 nucleotides: TGTGCCACCAGCAGAGATCTAGGACTCACTGAAGCTTTCTTT. This translates into CATSRDLGLTEAFF.

This chain uses TRBV9 with TRBJ2-3; D gene ambiguous. This CDR3 has 15 amino acids. The germline V gene has CDR1 SGDLS and CDR2 YYNGEE. Trimming pared 4 bases from V and 0 bases from J, leaving 12 bases between. The DNA of the CDR3 is TGTGCCAGCAGCCCCTGGAGCAGTAGCACAGATACGCAGTATTTT. It codes for CASSPWSSSTDTQYF.

This chain links TRBV6-1 with TRBJ2-5, with D perhaps TRBD1 (6 bases). CDR1 and CDR2 from the germline V gene are MNHNS and SASEGT. V gave up 7 bases and J gave up 1 base, with 16 bases separating them. The length of the CDR3 is 15 residues. The CDR3 sequence is CASTHDPGAQETQYF. CDR3 nucleotides: TGTGCCAGCACCCATGACCCAGGGGCCCAAGAGACCCAGTACTTC.

The gene calls are TRBV5-1 and TRBJ2-1, with TRBD2 matching over 7 bases. The V gene's germline CDR1 is SGHRS and CDR2 YFSETQ. This CDR3 comprises 17 residues. Trimming at V came to 4 bases and at J to 0 bases, leaving 10 bases not matched to a gene. In DNA, the CDR3 is TGCGCCAGCAGCCCTTTTGGGGAGGGGAGCTCCTACAATGAGCAGTTCTTC. It codes for CASSPFGEGSSYNEQFF.

This clone was detected a few times. J is TRBJ1-5 and V is TRBV6-1; D might be TRBD1 (6 bases). Trimming left V 2 bases short and J 6 bases short, with 14 bases between. The CDR3 is made up of 15 amino acids. The V gene's germline CDR1 is MNHNS and CDR2 SASEGT. CDR3 DNA sequence: TGTGCCAGCAGTGAATGGAACAGGGCAGCTCAGCCCCAGCATTTT. Its protein product is CASSEWNRAAQPQHF.

This chain links TRBV27 with TRBJ1-1, with 7 bases identical to TRBD1. The V gene end was trimmed by 5 bases and the J gene end by 7 bases; junction bases not matched to a gene: 10. In germline, CDR1 is MNHEY, CDR2 SMNVEV (reference sequence). CDR3 length: 14 residues. The CDR3 is CASSRLQRDSEAFF. The CDR3 nucleotides read TGTGCCAGCAGTCGTCTGCAAAGGGACAGTGAAGCTTTCTTT.

This clone was counted only a few times. The chain couples TRBV15 to TRBJ2-6; D is perhaps TRBD1 (5 bases). Germline CDR1 LNHNV, CDR2 YYDKDF (reference sequence). Trimming took off 5 bases at V and 0 bases at J, with 8 bases between the two ends. This CDR3 is 15 amino acids long. The CDR3, as DNA: TGTGCCACCAGCGGACAAAACTCTGGGGCCAACGTCCTGACTTTC. Residues: CATSGQNSGANVLTF.

This clone was picked up a small number of times. V usage is TRBV29-1 and J usage is TRBJ2-5; D possibly uses TRBD1 or TRBD2 (5 bases each). CDR3 size: 14 residues. Trimming took off 7 bases at V and 4 bases at J, with 19 bases between the two ends. Germline CDR1 reads SQVTM; CDR2 reads ANQGSEA. The CDR3 here is CSAPLQGPRETQYF. As DNA, the CDR3 is TGCAGCGCCCCTCTCCAGGGACCTCGAGAGACCCAGTACTTC.

The V gene is TRBV27, the J gene TRBJ1-6, with 7 bases aligning to TRBD1. CDR1 MNHEY and CDR2 SMNVEV come from the germline V gene (reference sequence). V trimming: 5 bases; J trimming: 13 bases; junction bases outside the gene matches: 11. CDR3 size: 14 residues. The CDR3 DNA is TGTGCCAGCAGTCCGAGACAGGGCATCTCCCCCCTCCACTTT. It is translated as CASSPRQGISPLHF.

V usage is TRBV5-6 and J usage is TRBJ2-2; D may be TRBD1 or TRBD2 (5 bases each). CDR1 and CDR2 (germline): SGHDT, YYEEEE. This CDR3 spans 15 amino acids. With 5 bases removed from V and 8 bases from J, the gap between germline ends came to 19 bases. CDR3 nucleotide sequence: TGTGCCAGCAGGCCATCCGGGACCGCGATTGGGGAGCTGTTTTTT. Its protein is CASRPSGTAIGELFF. Looking up the rest from reference TRBV5-6 and TRBJ2-2 gives the full variable domain: DAGVTQSPTHLIKTRGQQVTLRCSPKSGHDTVSWYQQALGQGPQFIFQYYEEEERQRGNFPDRFSGHQFPNYSSELNVNALLLGDSALYLCASRPSGTAIGELFFGEGSRLTVL.

J is TRBJ1-3 and V is TRBV30, with 7 nucleotides matching TRBD1. Germline CDR1 is GTSNPN and CDR2 is SVGIG (reference sequence). With V trimmed by 3 bases and J by 4 bases, 9 bases remained unmatched. The CDR3 consists of 15 residues. CDR3 DNA sequence: TGTGCCTGGAGCTCTCATGGGACAGCGGGAAACACCATATATTTT. It codes for CAWSSHGTAGNTIYF.